This T cell receptor (beta chain) stems from a study of T cells in Graves' hyperthyroidism and ophthalmopathy. Study-wide results and limits: Median prediction lead before ophthalmopathy onset was around 6.9 months with the model. Stable hyperthyroidism was told apart from ophthalmopathy by a model built on 13 V-J features.

Patients showing uncontrolled infection, other autoimmune disease, pregnancy or lactation were ineligible. On the basis of clinical symptoms, serum thyroxine and TRAb, thyroid ultrasound and orbital computed tomography, diagnoses were made. The CDR3 regions of TCR beta were amplified from RNA transcripts. Researchers ran a first-round RT-PCR on the TCR CDR3 using the HTBI primer set. TCRdb reprocessed the multiplex PCR reads via MiXCR and lists one record per CDR3 protein. The data hold 600,000 to 700,000 distinct CDR3 sequences, with roughly 46% observed a single time. Germline lookup yields CDR1 SEHNR and CDR2 FQNEAQ (reference sequence). CDR3 length: 15 amino acids. V shed 5 bases and J 2 bases; nucleotides not matched to a gene: 8. This clonotype occurred once. Its target is unknown.

Material for sequencing was peripheral blood or thyroid tissue (not recorded which). This TCR derives from an adult man with Graves' disease, either hyperthyroidism or ophthalmopathy (not recorded which). The chain employs TRBV7-9 and TRBJ1-1; 7 nucleotides match TRBD1. CDR3 sequence: CASSTGTESNTEAFF. CDR3 nucleotides: TGTGCCAGCAGCACAGGGACAGAATCAAACACTGAAGCTTTCTTT.